The 20 T cell receptor beta chains below come from one sample, sequenced in a study of cytomegalovirus exposure and HLA in healthy donors. Both 60 Vbeta primers and 13 Jbeta primers went into the PCR. Data came from immunoSEQ multiplex PCR; TCRdb stores just in-frame clones and leaves some out. The sample carries 100,000 to 150,000 clones, approximately 80% recorded once. Sequencing was carried out using PBMCs. Source of these receptors: a girl aged 2-10 years in good health and CMV-seronegative.

V usage is TRBV5-1 and J usage is TRBJ1-5; 7 bases match TRBD1. Germline CDR1 and CDR2: SGHRS and YFSETQ. V dropped 2 bases and J dropped 2; count of bases not matched to a gene: 1. CDR3 size: 14 residues. The CDR3 region has the DNA TGCGCCAGCAGCTTTACAGGGGGCAATCAGCCCCAGCATTTT. This gives the protein CASSFTGGNQPQHF. Drawing the rest from reference TRBV5-1 and TRBJ1-5, the complete variable domain is KAGVTQTPRYLIKTRGQQVTLSCSPISGHRSVSWYQQTPGQGLQFLFEYFSETQRNKGNFPGRFSGRQFSNSRSEMNVSTLELGDSALYLCASSFTGGNQPQHFGDGTRLSIL.

The V call is TRBV27, the J call TRBJ2-7; tentative D call: TRBD2 (5 bases). The CDR3 is made up of 14 amino acids. Deletions cut 6 bases from V and 5 bases from J, with 17 bases between. CDR1 is MNHEY, CDR2 SMNVEV, per germline (reference sequence). The CDR3, as DNA: TGTGCCAGCAGCCTAGCCCCCTGGGTGAACGAGCAGTACTTC. This encodes CASSLAPWVNEQYF.

This chain's CDR3 is CASSEGGLHSTYEQYF. CDR3 nucleotide sequence: TGTGCCAGCAGTGAAGGTGGACTGCACTCTACCTACGAGCAGTACTTC. V is TRBV6-1 and J is TRBJ2-7, with TRBD2 as a possible D gene (5 bases). V shed 1 base and J shed 2 bases, with 15 bases lying between them. Germline values: CDR1 MNHNS, CDR2 SASEGT. The CDR3 length is 16 residues.

The chain combines TRBV7-2 with TRBJ2-5; TRBD1 aligns across 9 bases. The ends lost 5 bases at V and 7 bases at J; junction bases unmatched: 8. The germline V gene has CDR1 SGHTA and CDR2 FQGNSA. The CDR3 is 14 residues long. The DNA of the CDR3 is TGTGCCAGCAGCCAGGGACAGGGTACCGGGACCCAGTACTTC. Its protein is CASSQGQGTGTQYF.

The gene calls are TRBV7-9 and TRBJ2-7; perhaps TRBD1 as D (5 bases). CDR1 SEHNR and CDR2 FQNEAQ come from the germline V gene (reference sequence). The V end was cut by 1 base, the J end by 3 bases, with 13 bases between. This CDR3 comprises 15 residues. DNA of the CDR3: TGTGCCAGCAGCTTAGTTGGGGCGGCTAACTACGAGCAGTACTTC. This gives the protein CASSLVGAANYEQYF.

The gene calls are TRBV7-6 and TRBJ2-5, with 8 bases fitting TRBD1. The CDR3 is made up of 15 amino acids. Germline V gives CDR1 SGHVS, CDR2 FNYEAQ. After removal of 0 bases from V and 4 bases from J, the junction contained 4 bases not matched to a gene. CDR3 sequence (DNA): TGTGCCAGCAGCTTAGCGCACGGACAGGGAGAGACCCAGTACTTC. This gives the protein CASSLAHGQGETQYF.

The chain has TRBV7-2 and TRBJ2-1; D unresolved. The germline CDR1 and CDR2 sequences are SGHTA and FQGNSA. With 2 bases removed from V and 2 bases from J, the gap between germline ends came to 4 bases. CDR3 length equals 13 residues. Here the CDR3 reads CASSLPTYNEQFF. CDR3 in DNA: TGTGCCAGCAGCTTACCTACCTACAATGAGCAGTTCTTC.

CDR3 amino acids: CASSSSGRGWVYNEQFF. DNA of the CDR3: TGTGCCAGCAGTTCCAGCGGGAGAGGCTGGGTCTACAATGAGCAGTTCTTC. The V gene is TRBV28, the J gene TRBJ2-1, with 8 positions matching TRBD2. CDR1 MDHEN and CDR2 SYDVKM come from the germline V gene. J lost 3 bases, V lost 4 bases, and 11 bases had no gene match. The CDR3 consists of 17 residues. Complete variable domain (other parts from reference TRBV28 and TRBJ2-1): DVKVTQSSRYLVKRTGEKVFLECVQDMDHENMFWYRQDPGLGLRLIYFSYDVKMKEKGDIPEGYSVSREKKERFSLILESASTNQTSMYLCASSSSGRGWVYNEQFFGPGTRLTVL.

The chain combines TRBV10-3 with TRBJ1-3, with 12 positions matching TRBD1. The CDR3 covers 16 residues. CDR1 is ENHRY and CDR2 is SYGVKD in the germline V gene. Trimming at V came to 4 bases and at J to 3 bases, leaving 4 bases not matched to a gene. The CDR3 spells CAISGGQGAVGNTIYF. For the CDR3, the DNA is TGTGCCATCAGTGGGGGACAGGGGGCTGTTGGAAACACCATATATTTT.

This chain uses TRBV18 with TRBJ1-1, with D perhaps TRBD1 (6 bases). Germline V gene lookup returns CDR1 KGHSH and CDR2 LQKENI. The length of the CDR3 is 16 residues. V was trimmed by 3 bases and J by 0 bases, leaving 14 bases between them. CDR3 coding DNA: TGTGCCAGCTCACCGAATAAACAGGGAGTGAACACTGAAGCTTTCTTT. Protein: CASSPNKQGVNTEAFF.

This sequence joins TRBV19 and TRBJ1-5; D may be TRBD1 (6 bases). In germline, CDR1 is LNHDA, CDR2 SQIVND (reference sequence). V lost 7 bases and J lost 0, with 13 bases in between. The CDR3 length is 15 residues. CDR3 loop: CASNMDRYSNQPQHF. For the CDR3, the DNA is TGTGCCAGTAATATGGACAGATATAGCAATCAGCCCCAGCATTTT. Full variable domain (rest looked up from reference TRBV19 and TRBJ1-5): DGGITQSPKYLFRKEGQNVTLSCEQNLNHDAMYWYRQDPGQGLRLIYYSQIVNDFQKGDIAEGYSVSREKKESFPLTVTSAQKNPTAFYLCASNMDRYSNQPQHFGDGTRLSIL.

The V and J genes are TRBV11-2 and TRBJ2-3, with 12 bases fitting TRBD2. This CDR3 region has 18 residues. With 4 bases clipped from V and 4 bases from J, the junction kept 12 bases outside the gene matches. The germline CDR1 and CDR2 sequences are SGHAT and FQNNGV. The CDR3 reads CASSSREASGRVADTQYF. The DNA for the CDR3 is TGTGCCAGCAGCTCTAGGGAGGCTAGCGGGAGGGTTGCAGATACGCAGTATTTT.

A single count supports this clone. The chain employs TRBV2 and TRBJ2-2, with 10 bases aligning to TRBD1. Germline-derived CDR1 and CDR2 are SNHLY and FYNNEI. V shed 4 bases and J 3 bases; nucleotides not matched to a gene: 2. The CDR3 sequence is 15 residues long. The DNA for the CDR3 is TGTGCCAGCAGTGGACAGGGGGCCGACACCGGGGAGCTGTTTTTT. This codes for CASSGQGADTGELFF.

The chain employs TRBV15 and TRBJ2-7; tentative D call: TRBD1 (6 bases). The CDR3 is made up of 15 amino acids. The germline CDR1 and CDR2 sequences are LNHNV and YYDKDF (reference sequence). Deletions cut 0 bases from V and 5 bases from J, with 14 bases between. For the CDR3, the DNA is TGTGCCACCAGCAGAGATCGAAGGGGGATCGACGAGCAGTACTTC. This codes for CATSRDRRGIDEQYF.

This chain uses TRBV5-1 with TRBJ2-2; weak D call: TRBD1 (5 bases). This CDR3 has 15 amino acids. Germline V lookup: CDR1 SGHRS, CDR2 YFSETQ. V gave up 0 bases and J gave up 4 bases, with 10 bases separating them. The CDR3 sequence: CASSLARVGTGELFF. As DNA, the CDR3 is TGCGCCAGCAGCTTGGCCAGGGTGGGCACCGGGGAGCTGTTTTTT.

The chain has TRBV28 and TRBJ1-5, with 10 bases lining up with TRBD1. V shed 3 bases and J 4 bases; nucleotides not matched to a gene: 6. Germline CDR1 MDHEN, CDR2 SYDVKM. There are 16 residues in the CDR3. The CDR3 sequence: CASSFVLGQGNQPQHF. Here the CDR3 DNA reads TGTGCCAGCAGTTTCGTTCTGGGACAGGGGAATCAGCCCCAGCATTTT.

The genes are TRBV11-3 and TRBJ2-3; maybe TRBD1 (6 bases). The CDR3 covers 14 residues. V lost 5 bases, J lost 2 bases, and 11 bases lay in between. Germline V gene lookup returns CDR1 SGHNT and CDR2 YENEEA. CDR3 sequence (DNA): TGTGCCAGCAGCAACAGGGATTTCACAGATACGCAGTATTTT. As protein: CASSNRDFTDTQYF.

About this clone: Germline is not matched at one junction end, which may reflect a read error. The J gene is TRBJ1-1, the V gene TRBV6-1; D ambiguous. The CDR3 extends over 13 amino acids. The germline gives CDR1 MNHNS, CDR2 SASEGT. The CDR3, as DNA: TGTGTCAGCAGCGAGGAACGGAACACTGAAGCTTTCTTT. This sequence encodes CVSSEERNTEAFF.

This chain connects TRBV18 to TRBJ2-3; TRBD2 might be the D (6 bases). Trimming pared 5 bases from V and 0 bases from J, leaving 15 bases between. The CDR3 totals 16 residues. Germline CDR1 reads KGHSH; CDR2 reads LQKENI. The CDR3 DNA is TGTGCCAGCTCAACGAACCGGGACTCTAGCACAGATACGCAGTATTTT. Translated, it gives CASSTNRDSSTDTQYF.

Here the CDR3 reads CSVDGVGGRAGETQYF. The CDR3 region has the DNA TGCAGCGTTGATGGAGTGGGCGGGAGGGCAGGAGAGACCCAGTACTTC. The J gene is TRBJ2-5, the V gene TRBV29-1; the match to TRBD2 covers 9 bases. The V gene's germline CDR1 is SQVTM and CDR2 ANQGSEA. This CDR3 has 16 amino acids. J was trimmed by 4 bases and V by 3 bases; bases with no gene match: 12. Full variable domain (rest looked up from reference TRBV29-1 and TRBJ2-5): SAVISQKPSRDICQRGTSLTIQCQVDSQVTMMFWYRQQPGQSLTLIATANQGSEATYESGFVIDKFPISRPNLTFSTLTVSNMSPEDSSIYLCSVDGVGGRAGETQYFGPGTRLLVL.